Below, 26 T cell receptor beta chains from the same sample are listed, as sequenced in a study of OX40 agonist ivuxolimab in advanced cancers. Here immunoSEQ multiplex PCR was the method, and the copy in TCRdb shows in-frame clones only, minus some. Of tens of thousands of clones in the sample, 80% were seen once. Material: CD4+ or CD8+ T cells sorted from blood, obtained in a trial of the OX40 agonist ivuxolimab. These receptors were taken from an adult with an advanced solid tumor such as melanoma, head and neck, liver or kidney cancer.

The chain recombines TRBV10-3 with TRBJ1-4; D perhaps matches TRBD1 (6 bases). The ends were cut back, 6 bases at V and 7 bases at J, with 15 bases in the middle. The germline V gene encodes CDR1 ENHRY and CDR2 SYGVKD. The CDR3 spans 14 residues. As DNA, the CDR3 is TGTGCCATCAGCACGGGACAAGAAGGTGAAAAACTGTTTTTT. This encodes CAISTGQEGEKLFF.

V usage is TRBV28 and J usage is TRBJ2-4; D is undetermined. Germline V CDR1 and CDR2: MDHEN, SYDVKM. The CDR3 is made up of 13 amino acids. V lost 2 bases to trimming and J lost 4 bases, with 6 bases between them. CDR3 residues: CASSLVGKNIQYF. As DNA, the CDR3 is TGTGCCAGCAGTTTAGTCGGAAAAAACATTCAGTACTTC.

The V gene is TRBV28, the J gene TRBJ1-5; possible D gene TRBD1, 5 bases. The CDR3 has 15 amino acids. V was trimmed by 2 bases and J by 4 bases, leaving 12 bases between them. From germline, CDR1 is MDHEN and CDR2 SYDVKM. DNA for the CDR3: TGTGCCAGCAGTTTAGGGTGGGGGGGAAATCAGCCCCAGCATTTT. Translating gives CASSLGWGGNQPQHF.

The CDR3 DNA reads as TGTGCCAGCTCACTGGACGGAGTAAACAATGAGCAGTTCTTC. Translating it yields CASSLDGVNNEQFF. The V and J genes are TRBV18 and TRBJ2-1; no clear D gene. The germline CDR1 and CDR2 sequences are KGHSH and LQKENI. V was trimmed by 4 bases and J by 5 bases, leaving 12 bases between them. The length of the CDR3 is 14 residues.

This chain uses TRBV2 with TRBJ2-1; 11 bases align to TRBD2. This CDR3 region has 16 residues. Trimming at V came to 7 bases and at J to 3 bases, leaving 8 bases not matched to a gene. Germline CDR1 reads SNHLY; CDR2 reads FYNNEI. The CDR3 loop is CASKTTGTSGYNEQFF. The CDR3, as DNA: TGTGCCAGCAAAACCACCGGGACTAGCGGCTACAATGAGCAGTTCTTC.

The chain recombines TRBV7-2 with TRBJ2-7; 10 nucleotides agree with TRBD1. The CDR3 length is 15 residues. Germline V gene sequence: CDR1 SGHTA, CDR2 FQGNSA. J gave up 2 bases and V 5 bases, and 6 bases lay outside the gene matches. The CDR3 sequence: CASSRDRGRAYEQYF. Written as DNA, the CDR3 is TGTGCCAGCAGCAGGGACAGGGGACGGGCCTACGAGCAGTACTTC.

This chain joins TRBV5-1 and TRBJ2-5, with 10 bases lining up with TRBD2. The CDR3 has 15 residues. V was clipped by 3 bases and J by 5 bases; unmatched bases: 7. Germline V lookup: CDR1 SGHRS, CDR2 YFSETQ. The CDR3 DNA follows: TGCGCCAGCAGCTCGTCTAGCGGGAGTTGGGAGACCCAGTACTTC. Protein sequence: CASSSSSGSWETQYF.

This clone was observed a few times. CDR3 in DNA: TGTGCCAGTAGTGACTTGGGCAGGGAAAGGGATCAGCCCCAGCATTTT. This encodes CASSDLGRERDQPQHF. The V and J genes are TRBV19 and TRBJ1-5, with D tentatively TRBD1 (5 bases). CDR3 length: 16 amino acids. Germline V gene lookup returns CDR1 LNHDA and CDR2 SQIVND (reference sequence). Between the trimmed V and J ends, which lost 5 bases and 5 bases, there was a span of 19 bases.

The table lists this clone with a count of one. CDR3 coding DNA: TGTGCCATTGCGGGACGGCACGAGCAGTACTTC. Its translation is CAIAGRHEQYF. The V and J genes are TRBV10-3 and TRBJ2-7; the D gene is possibly TRBD2 (6 bases). Trimming cost V 9 bases and J 5 bases, with 11 bases left between them. Germline V lookup: CDR1 ENHRY, CDR2 SYGVKD. The CDR3 runs to 11 residues.

The chain combines TRBV6-1 with TRBJ2-5, with D maybe TRBD1 (5 bases). Germline V gene data show CDR1 as MNHNS and CDR2 as SASEGT. The ends were cut back, 6 bases at V and 5 bases at J, with 16 bases in the middle. The length of the CDR3 is 14 residues. CDR3 DNA sequence: TGTGCCAGCAGCCGATGGGGCGACGGGGAGACCCAGTACTTC. It codes for CASSRWGDGETQYF.

The chain links TRBV5-6 to TRBJ2-5, with D tentatively TRBD2 (5 bases). V was shortened by 4 bases and J by 5 bases, with 12 bases between the two germline ends. Germline-derived CDR1 and CDR2 are SGHDT and YYEEEE. The CDR3 contains 13 residues. The CDR3 sequence is CASSPGERETQYF. The CDR3 nucleotides read TGTGCCAGCAGCCCTGGGGAGAGGGAGACCCAGTACTTC.

The rearrangement joins TRBV4-1 to TRBJ2-2, with 10 positions matching TRBD2. There are 16 residues in the CDR3. CDR1 is MGHRA, CDR2 YSYEKL, per germline. V dropped 4 bases and J dropped 2; count of bases not matched to a gene: 4. The CDR3 nucleotides are TGCGCCAGCAGCCCGCGACTAGCGGGTAACACCGGGGAGCTGTTTTTT. It codes for CASSPRLAGNTGELFF.

The chain couples TRBV9 to TRBJ2-5, with D possibly being TRBD1 or TRBD2 (6 bases each). The V end lost 4 bases, the J end lost 2 bases, and 21 bases lay between the germline ends. The CDR3 has 17 amino acids. Germline CDR1 is SGDLS and CDR2 is YYNGEE. The CDR3 here is CASSSKGVSGTQETQYF. DNA of the CDR3: TGTGCCAGCAGCTCCAAGGGGGTTAGCGGTACACAAGAGACCCAGTACTTC.

The chain couples TRBV6-6 to TRBJ2-3; 7 bases fit TRBD2. The junction had 9 bases not matched to a gene; V was cut back by 4 bases and J by 5 bases. Per germline, CDR1 MNHNY and CDR2 SVGAGI (reference sequence). This CDR3 region has 15 residues. In DNA form, the CDR3 reads TGTGCCAGCAGTTCCCCCTCGGGCGGGGGAGATACGCAGTATTTT. Protein: CASSSPSGGGDTQYF.

The V call is TRBV18, the J call TRBJ1-5; D remains unclear. CDR1 is KGHSH, CDR2 LQKENI, per germline. This CDR3 has 15 amino acids. V lost 1 base and J 0 bases, leaving 7 bases between the germline ends. CDR3 region: CASSPLADSNQPQHF. DNA of the CDR3: TGTGCCAGCTCACCACTGGCGGATAGCAATCAGCCCCAGCATTTT.

This clone was seen just once. This chain connects TRBV18 to TRBJ1-3; D perhaps matches TRBD1 (6 bases). Germline V gene data show CDR1 as KGHSH and CDR2 as LQKENI. The germline V and J ends were trimmed by 3 bases and 4 bases, with 16 bases remaining between them. This CDR3 comprises 16 residues. The CDR3 DNA follows: TGTGCCAGCTCACCCTCGATGGGGGGGCCAGGAAACACCATATATTTT. This gives the protein CASSPSMGGPGNTIYF.

V gene TRBV19 combines with J gene TRBJ1-5; D gene unclear. In germline, CDR1 is LNHDA, CDR2 SQIVND (reference sequence). Trimming took off 7 bases at V and 0 bases at J, with 10 bases between the two ends. This CDR3 spans 14 amino acids. This CDR3 is CASTHPYSNQPQHF. The CDR3 DNA reads TGTGCCAGTACCCACCCCTATAGCAATCAGCCCCAGCATTTT.

The rearrangement uses TRBV6-1 and TRBJ2-6; no clear D gene. The CDR3 totals 16 residues. V lost 0 bases, J lost 2 bases, and 8 bases lay in between. Germline lookup yields CDR1 MNHNS and CDR2 SASEGT. Written as DNA, the CDR3 is TGTGCCAGCAGTGAAGCTCCCAGGCCTGGGGCCAACGTCCTGACTTTC. It yields the protein CASSEAPRPGANVLTF.

This clone was seen a single time. This chain uses TRBV4-2 with TRBJ1-3; possibly TRBD1 for D (6 bases). V was pared by 7 bases and J by 4 bases, with 14 bases between. The CDR3 covers 14 residues. Germline V lookup: CDR1 LGHNA, CDR2 YNFKEQ. The CDR3 spells CASKQQGTGNTIYF. The CDR3 bases are TGTGCCAGCAAACAACAGGGAACGGGAAACACCATATATTTT.

The chain employs TRBV7-8 and TRBJ2-1; D uncertain. This CDR3 is 14 amino acids long. CDR1 is SGHVS, CDR2 FQNEAQ, per germline. The V end was cut by 3 bases, the J end by 1 base, with 7 bases between. Here the CDR3 DNA reads TGTGCCAGCAGCTTGGAACTTTCCTACAATGAGCAGTTCTTC. It is translated as CASSLELSYNEQFF.

The table lists this clone with a count of one. The CDR3 DNA is TGTGCCAGCTCACCAGGGCCCCTGACTGGCACCTTC. This translates into CASSPGPLTGTF. The chain carries TRBV18 and TRBJ1-2; D gene uncertain. V lost 2 bases, J lost 13 bases, and 14 bases lay in between. In germline, CDR1 is KGHSH, CDR2 LQKENI. There are 12 residues in the CDR3.

V gene TRBV9 combines with J gene TRBJ2-1, with TRBD2 identical over 9 bases. The CDR3 extends over 15 amino acids. With V trimmed by 5 bases and J by 5 bases, 8 bases remained unmatched. CDR1 SGDLS and CDR2 YYNGEE come from the germline V gene. The DNA of the CDR3 is TGTGCCAGCAGTGATAGCGGGAGTTGGGACAATGAGCAGTTCTTC. Translating it yields CASSDSGSWDNEQFF.

The rearrangement joins TRBV7-8 to TRBJ2-7; 9 nucleotides agree with TRBD2. This CDR3 contains 14 residues. Losses at the gene ends were 5 bases for V and 7 bases for J; bases not matched to a gene: 9. The germline gives CDR1 SGHVS, CDR2 FQNEAQ. The CDR3 reads CASSTGLASGEQYF. CDR3 sequence (DNA): TGTGCCAGCAGCACGGGACTAGCATCGGGTGAGCAGTACTTC.

The chain couples TRBV7-6 to TRBJ2-1, with D unclear. The ends were cut back, 4 bases at V and 5 bases at J, with 9 bases in the middle. CDR3 length: 13 residues. Germline CDR1 reads SGHVS; CDR2 reads FNYEAQ. The CDR3 coding sequence is TGTGCCAGCAGCTCCTTGACGGACAATGAGCAGTTCTTC. It codes for CASSSLTDNEQFF.

The chain has TRBV11-3 and TRBJ1-1; D unresolved. The V and J ends lost 3 bases and 0 bases respectively, with 8 bases between them. The CDR3 length is 14 residues. Germline lookup yields CDR1 SGHNT and CDR2 YENEEA. For the CDR3, the DNA is TGTGCCAGCAGCTTCGATCGAATGAACACTGAAGCTTTCTTT. Translated, it gives CASSFDRMNTEAFF.

This chain connects TRBV2 to TRBJ1-5; the D gene is possibly TRBD1 (5 bases). V was cut by 3 bases and J by 0 bases, with 9 bases left in between. The CDR3 sequence is 15 residues long. Germline CDR1 SNHLY, CDR2 FYNNEI. In DNA, the CDR3 is TGTGCCAGCAGTGACTGGGGACTTAGCAATCAGCCCCAGCATTTT. Amino acid sequence: CASSDWGLSNQPQHF.